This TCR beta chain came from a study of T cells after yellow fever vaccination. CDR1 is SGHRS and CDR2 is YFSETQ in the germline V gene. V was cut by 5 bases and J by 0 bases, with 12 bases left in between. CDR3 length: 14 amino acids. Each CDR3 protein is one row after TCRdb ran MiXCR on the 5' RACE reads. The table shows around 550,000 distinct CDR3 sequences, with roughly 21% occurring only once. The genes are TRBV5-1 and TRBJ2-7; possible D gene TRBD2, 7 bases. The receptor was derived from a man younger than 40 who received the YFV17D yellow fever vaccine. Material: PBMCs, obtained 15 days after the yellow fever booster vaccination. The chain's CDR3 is CASSWGGDSYEQYF. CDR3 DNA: TGCGCCAGCAGTTGGGGGGGCGACTCCTACGAGCAGTACTTC.